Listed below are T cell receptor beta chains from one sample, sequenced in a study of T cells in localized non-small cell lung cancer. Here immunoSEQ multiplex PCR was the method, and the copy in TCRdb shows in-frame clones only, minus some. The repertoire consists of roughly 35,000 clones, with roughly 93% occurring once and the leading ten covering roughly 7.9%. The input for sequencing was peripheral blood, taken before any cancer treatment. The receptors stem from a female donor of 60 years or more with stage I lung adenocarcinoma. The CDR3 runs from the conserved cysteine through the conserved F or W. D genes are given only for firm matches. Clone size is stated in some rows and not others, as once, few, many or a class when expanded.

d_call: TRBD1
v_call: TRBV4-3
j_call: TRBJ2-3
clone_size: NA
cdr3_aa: CASMGQGTDTQYF
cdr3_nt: TGCGCCAGCATGGGACAGGGCACAGATACGCAGTATTTT

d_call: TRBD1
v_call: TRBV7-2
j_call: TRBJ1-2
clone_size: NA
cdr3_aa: CASSLVIVGGNGYTF
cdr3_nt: TGTGCCAGCAGCTTAGTTATAGTAGGGGGCAATGGCTACACCTTC

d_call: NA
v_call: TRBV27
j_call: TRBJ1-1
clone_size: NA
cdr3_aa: CASRAEGGRNTEAFF
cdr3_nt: TGTGCCAGCAGAGCCGAGGGGGGCAGGAACACTGAAGCTTTCTTT

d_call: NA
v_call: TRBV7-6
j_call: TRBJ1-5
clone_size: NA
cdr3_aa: CASSLGISQPQHF
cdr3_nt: TGTGCCAGCAGCTTAGGAATCAGCCAGCCCCAGCATTTT

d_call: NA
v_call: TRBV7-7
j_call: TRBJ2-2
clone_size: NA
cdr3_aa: CATSGISSTGELFF
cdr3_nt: TGTGCCACTTCGGGGATCTCGAGCACCGGGGAGCTGTTTTTT

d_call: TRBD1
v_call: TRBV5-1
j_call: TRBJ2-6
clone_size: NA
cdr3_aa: CASSRGQGAVNGANVLTF
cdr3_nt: TGCGCCAGCAGCCGTGGACAGGGGGCTGTGAATGGGGCCAACGTCCTGACTTTC

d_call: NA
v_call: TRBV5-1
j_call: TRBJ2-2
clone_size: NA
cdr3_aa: CASSLQGRSTGELFF
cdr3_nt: TGCGCCAGCAGCTTACAGGGTAGAAGCACCGGGGAGCTGTTTTTT

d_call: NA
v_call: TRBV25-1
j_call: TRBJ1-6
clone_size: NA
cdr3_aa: CASGPSGLHNSPLHF
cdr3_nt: TGTGCCAGCGGCCCTTCCGGGCTACATAATTCACCCCTCCACTTT

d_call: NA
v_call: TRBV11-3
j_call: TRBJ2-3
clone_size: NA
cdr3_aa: CASSLDSAKGTQYF
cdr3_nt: TGTGCCAGCAGCTTAGATTCGGCGAAAGGTACGCAGTATTTT

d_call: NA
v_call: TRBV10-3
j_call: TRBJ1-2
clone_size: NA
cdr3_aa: CAISESTLTNGYTF
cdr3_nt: TGTGCCATCAGTGAGTCGACGCTTACCAATGGCTACACCTTC

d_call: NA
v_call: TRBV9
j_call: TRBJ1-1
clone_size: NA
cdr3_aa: CASSARAQGLIAEAFF
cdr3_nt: TGTGCCAGCAGCGCCCGGGCCCAGGGGTTGATCGCTGAAGCTTTCTTT

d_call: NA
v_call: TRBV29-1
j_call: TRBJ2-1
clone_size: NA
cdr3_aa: CSVEGRGRSYNEQFF
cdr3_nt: TGCAGCGTTGAGGGCAGGGGCCGGTCTTACAATGAGCAGTTCTTC

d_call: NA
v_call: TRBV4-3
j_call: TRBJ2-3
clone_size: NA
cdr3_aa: CASSQRGGGTDTQYF
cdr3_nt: TGCGCCAGCAGCCAACGGGGTGGGGGCACAGATACGCAGTATTTT

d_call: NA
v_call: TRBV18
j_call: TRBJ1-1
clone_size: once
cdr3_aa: CASSPVLTPNTEAFF
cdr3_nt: TGTGCCAGCTCACCTGTCTTGACCCCGAACACTGAAGCTTTCTTT

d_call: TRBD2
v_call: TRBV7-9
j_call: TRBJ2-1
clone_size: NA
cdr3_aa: CASSPGLAGGAYNEQFF
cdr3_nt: TGTGCCAGCAGCCCGGGACTAGCGGGAGGGGCCTACAATGAGCAGTTCTTC

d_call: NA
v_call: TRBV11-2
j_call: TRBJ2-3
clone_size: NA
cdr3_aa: CASSSGPTDTQYF
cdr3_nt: TGTGCCAGCAGCTCCGGACCCACAGATACGCAGTATTTT

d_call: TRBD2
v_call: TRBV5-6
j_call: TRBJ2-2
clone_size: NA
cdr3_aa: CASSLEIAGRTGELFF
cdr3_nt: TGTGCCAGCAGCTTGGAGATAGCGGGGCGGACCGGGGAGCTGTTTTTT

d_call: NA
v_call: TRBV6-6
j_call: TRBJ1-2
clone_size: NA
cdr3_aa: CASSYGRDGYTF
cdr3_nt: TGTGCCAGCAGTTACGGCAGAGATGGCTACACCTTC

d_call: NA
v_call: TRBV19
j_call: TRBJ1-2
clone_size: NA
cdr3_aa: CASSGYGYTF
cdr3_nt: TGTGCCAGTTCAGGCTATGGCTACACCTTC

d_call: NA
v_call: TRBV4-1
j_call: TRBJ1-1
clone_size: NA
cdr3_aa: CASSQGSSEAFF
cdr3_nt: TGCGCCAGCAGCCAAGGCTCTTCTGAAGCTTTCTTT

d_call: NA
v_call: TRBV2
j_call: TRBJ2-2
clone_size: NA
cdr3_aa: CASSEDGYTGELFF
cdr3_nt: TGTGCCAGCAGTGAAGATGGCTACACCGGGGAGCTGTTTTTT

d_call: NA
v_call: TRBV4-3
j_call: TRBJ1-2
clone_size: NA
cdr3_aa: CASSSQASYGYTF
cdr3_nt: TGCGCCAGCAGCTCACAAGCTTCCTATGGCTACACCTTC

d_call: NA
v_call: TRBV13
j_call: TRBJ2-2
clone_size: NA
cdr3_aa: CASSPPVSSGELFF
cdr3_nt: TGTGCCAGCAGCCCCCCGGTGTCCTCCGGGGAGCTGTTTTTT

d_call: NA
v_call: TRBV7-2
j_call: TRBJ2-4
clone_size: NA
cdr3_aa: CASSLGNRLAKNIQYF
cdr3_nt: TGTGCCAGCAGCTTAGGTAACAGATTGGCCAAAAACATTCAGTACTTC

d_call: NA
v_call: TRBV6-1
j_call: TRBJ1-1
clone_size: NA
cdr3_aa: CASSSRENTEAFF
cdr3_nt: TGTGCCAGCAGCAGCCGGGAGAACACTGAAGCTTTCTTT

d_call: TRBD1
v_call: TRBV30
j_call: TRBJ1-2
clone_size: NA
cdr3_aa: CAWSTGQGAGGYTF
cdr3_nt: TGTGCCTGGAGTACGGGACAGGGGGCAGGCGGCTACACCTTC

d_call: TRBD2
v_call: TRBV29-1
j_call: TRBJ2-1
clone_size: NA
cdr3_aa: CSVEELAGDNEQFF
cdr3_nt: TGCAGCGTTGAAGAACTAGCGGGAGACAATGAGCAGTTCTTC

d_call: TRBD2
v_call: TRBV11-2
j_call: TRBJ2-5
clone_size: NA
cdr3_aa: CASSLSSGGALETQYF
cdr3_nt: TGTGCCAGCAGCCTCTCTAGCGGGGGGGCCTTAGAGACCCAGTACTTC

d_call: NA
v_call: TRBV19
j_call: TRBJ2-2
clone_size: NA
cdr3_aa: CASRRTETGELFF
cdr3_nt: TGTGCCAGTAGAAGGACAGAAACCGGGGAGCTGTTTTTT

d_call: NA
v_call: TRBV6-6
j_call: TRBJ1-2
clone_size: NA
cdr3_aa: CASSSGRYGYTF
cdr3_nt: TGTGCCAGCAGTTCGGGACGGTATGGCTACACCTTC

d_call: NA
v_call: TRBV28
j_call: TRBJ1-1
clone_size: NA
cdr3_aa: CASIRGWVAFF
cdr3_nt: TGTGCCAGCATCCGGGGGTGGGTGGCTTTCTTT

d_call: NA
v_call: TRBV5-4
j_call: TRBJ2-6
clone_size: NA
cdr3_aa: CASSLAGANVLTF
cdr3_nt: TGTGCCAGCAGCCTGGCTGGGGCCAACGTCCTGACTTTC

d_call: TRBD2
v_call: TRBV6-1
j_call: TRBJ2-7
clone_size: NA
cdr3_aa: CASSEGRELYEQYF
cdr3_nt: TGTGCCAGCAGTGAAGGGCGGGAGCTCTACGAGCAGTACTTC

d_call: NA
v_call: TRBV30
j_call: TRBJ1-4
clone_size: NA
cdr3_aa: CAWAGLGGEKLFF
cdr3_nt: TGTGCCTGGGCCGGCCTGGGGGGTGAAAAACTGTTTTTT

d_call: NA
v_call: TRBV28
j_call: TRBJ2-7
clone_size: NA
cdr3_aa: CASRRQVSSYEQYF
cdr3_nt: TGTGCCAGCAGGAGACAGGTCAGCTCCTACGAGCAGTACTTC

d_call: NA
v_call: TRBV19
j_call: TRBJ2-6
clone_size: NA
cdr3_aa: CASSIKQPGANVLTF
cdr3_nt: TGTGCCAGTAGTATTAAGCAGCCTGGGGCCAACGTCCTGACTTTC

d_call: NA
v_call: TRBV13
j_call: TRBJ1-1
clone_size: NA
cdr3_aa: CASSRGQNTEAFF
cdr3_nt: TGTGCCAGCAGTAGGGGACAGAACACTGAAGCTTTCTTT

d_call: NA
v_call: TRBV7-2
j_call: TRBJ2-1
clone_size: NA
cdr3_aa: CASSLANNEQFF
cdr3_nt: TGTGCCAGCAGCTTGGCTAACAATGAGCAGTTCTTC

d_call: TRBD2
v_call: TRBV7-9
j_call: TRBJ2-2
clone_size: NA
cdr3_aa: CASMGLSAQSGELFF
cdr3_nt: TGTGCCTCCATGGGACTATCGGCCCAATCCGGGGAGCTGTTTTTT

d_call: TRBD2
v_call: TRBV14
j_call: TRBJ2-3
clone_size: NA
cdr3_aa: CASSDGETSGVRADTQYF
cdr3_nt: TGTGCCAGCAGCGATGGTGAGACTAGCGGCGTTAGGGCAGATACGCAGTATTTT

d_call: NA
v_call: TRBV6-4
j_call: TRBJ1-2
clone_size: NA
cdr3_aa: CASSDSGTANYGYTF
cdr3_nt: TGTGCCAGCAGTGACTCCGGGACGGCTAACTATGGCTACACCTTC

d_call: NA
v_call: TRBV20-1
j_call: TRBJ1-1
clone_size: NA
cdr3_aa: CSARDSGTAFF
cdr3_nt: TGCAGTGCTAGAGACTCAGGGACAGCTTTCTTT

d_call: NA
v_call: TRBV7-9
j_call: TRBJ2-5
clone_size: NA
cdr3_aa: CASSLGPPAQYF
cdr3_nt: TGTGCCAGCAGCTTAGGTCCCCCGGCCCAGTACTTC

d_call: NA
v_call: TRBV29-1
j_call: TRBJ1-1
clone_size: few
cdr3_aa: CSVREGTWTEAFF
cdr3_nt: TGCAGCGTTAGAGAGGGAACGTGGACTGAAGCTTTCTTT

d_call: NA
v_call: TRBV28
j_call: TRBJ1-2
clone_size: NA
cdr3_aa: CASSSPNRAGYTF
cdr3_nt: TGTGCCAGCAGTTCCCCGAACAGGGCTGGCTACACCTTC

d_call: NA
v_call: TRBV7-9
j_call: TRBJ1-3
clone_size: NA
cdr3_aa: CASSLSGNTIYF
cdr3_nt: TGTGCCAGCAGCTTATCTGGAAACACCATATATTTT

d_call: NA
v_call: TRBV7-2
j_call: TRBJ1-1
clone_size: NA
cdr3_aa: CASSLFRSGRNTEAFF
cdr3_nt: TGTGCCAGCAGCTTATTCCGTTCAGGGAGAAACACTGAAGCTTTCTTT

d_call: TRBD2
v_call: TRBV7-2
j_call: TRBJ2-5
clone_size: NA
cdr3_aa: CASSFGLSGGQETQYF
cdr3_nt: TGTGCCAGCAGCTTTGGCCTTAGCGGGGGGCAAGAGACCCAGTACTTC

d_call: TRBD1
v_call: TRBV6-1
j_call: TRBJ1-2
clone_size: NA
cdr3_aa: CASSERDSSYGYTF
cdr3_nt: TGTGCCAGCAGTGAGAGGGACAGCTCCTATGGCTACACCTTC

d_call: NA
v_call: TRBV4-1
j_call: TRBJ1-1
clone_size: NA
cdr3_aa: CASSQDGGRAEAFF
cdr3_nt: TGCGCCAGCAGCCAAGATGGAGGGCGGGCTGAAGCTTTCTTT

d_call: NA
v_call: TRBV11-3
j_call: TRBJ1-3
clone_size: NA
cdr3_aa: CASSPMEGNTIYF
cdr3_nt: TGTGCCAGCAGCCCTATGGAGGGGAACACCATATATTTT

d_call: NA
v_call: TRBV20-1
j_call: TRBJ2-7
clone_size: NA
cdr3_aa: CSFLVSYEQYF
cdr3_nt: TGCAGCTTCTTAGTCTCCTACGAGCAGTACTTC

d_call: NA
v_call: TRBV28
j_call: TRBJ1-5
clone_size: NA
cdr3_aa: CASSLGGRNQPQHF
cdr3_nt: TGTGCCAGCAGTTTAGGGGGCCGGAATCAGCCCCAGCATTTT

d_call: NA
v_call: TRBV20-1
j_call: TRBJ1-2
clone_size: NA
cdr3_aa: CSAPRDYGYTF
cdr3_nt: TGCAGTGCACCCAGGGACTATGGCTACACCTTC

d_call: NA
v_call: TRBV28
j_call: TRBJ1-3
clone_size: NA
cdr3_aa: CASSLRRTGNTIYF
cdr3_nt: TGTGCCAGCAGTTTACGGCGAACTGGAAACACCATATATTTT

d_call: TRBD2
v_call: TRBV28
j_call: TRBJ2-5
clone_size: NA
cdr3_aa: CASSSGGGWEETQYF
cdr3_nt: TGTGCCAGCAGTTCCGGGGGGGGCTGGGAGGAGACCCAGTACTTC

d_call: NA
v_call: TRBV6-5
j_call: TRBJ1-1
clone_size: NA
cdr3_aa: CASSYSWNTEAFF
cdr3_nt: TGTGCCAGCAGTTACTCGTGGAACACTGAAGCTTTCTTT